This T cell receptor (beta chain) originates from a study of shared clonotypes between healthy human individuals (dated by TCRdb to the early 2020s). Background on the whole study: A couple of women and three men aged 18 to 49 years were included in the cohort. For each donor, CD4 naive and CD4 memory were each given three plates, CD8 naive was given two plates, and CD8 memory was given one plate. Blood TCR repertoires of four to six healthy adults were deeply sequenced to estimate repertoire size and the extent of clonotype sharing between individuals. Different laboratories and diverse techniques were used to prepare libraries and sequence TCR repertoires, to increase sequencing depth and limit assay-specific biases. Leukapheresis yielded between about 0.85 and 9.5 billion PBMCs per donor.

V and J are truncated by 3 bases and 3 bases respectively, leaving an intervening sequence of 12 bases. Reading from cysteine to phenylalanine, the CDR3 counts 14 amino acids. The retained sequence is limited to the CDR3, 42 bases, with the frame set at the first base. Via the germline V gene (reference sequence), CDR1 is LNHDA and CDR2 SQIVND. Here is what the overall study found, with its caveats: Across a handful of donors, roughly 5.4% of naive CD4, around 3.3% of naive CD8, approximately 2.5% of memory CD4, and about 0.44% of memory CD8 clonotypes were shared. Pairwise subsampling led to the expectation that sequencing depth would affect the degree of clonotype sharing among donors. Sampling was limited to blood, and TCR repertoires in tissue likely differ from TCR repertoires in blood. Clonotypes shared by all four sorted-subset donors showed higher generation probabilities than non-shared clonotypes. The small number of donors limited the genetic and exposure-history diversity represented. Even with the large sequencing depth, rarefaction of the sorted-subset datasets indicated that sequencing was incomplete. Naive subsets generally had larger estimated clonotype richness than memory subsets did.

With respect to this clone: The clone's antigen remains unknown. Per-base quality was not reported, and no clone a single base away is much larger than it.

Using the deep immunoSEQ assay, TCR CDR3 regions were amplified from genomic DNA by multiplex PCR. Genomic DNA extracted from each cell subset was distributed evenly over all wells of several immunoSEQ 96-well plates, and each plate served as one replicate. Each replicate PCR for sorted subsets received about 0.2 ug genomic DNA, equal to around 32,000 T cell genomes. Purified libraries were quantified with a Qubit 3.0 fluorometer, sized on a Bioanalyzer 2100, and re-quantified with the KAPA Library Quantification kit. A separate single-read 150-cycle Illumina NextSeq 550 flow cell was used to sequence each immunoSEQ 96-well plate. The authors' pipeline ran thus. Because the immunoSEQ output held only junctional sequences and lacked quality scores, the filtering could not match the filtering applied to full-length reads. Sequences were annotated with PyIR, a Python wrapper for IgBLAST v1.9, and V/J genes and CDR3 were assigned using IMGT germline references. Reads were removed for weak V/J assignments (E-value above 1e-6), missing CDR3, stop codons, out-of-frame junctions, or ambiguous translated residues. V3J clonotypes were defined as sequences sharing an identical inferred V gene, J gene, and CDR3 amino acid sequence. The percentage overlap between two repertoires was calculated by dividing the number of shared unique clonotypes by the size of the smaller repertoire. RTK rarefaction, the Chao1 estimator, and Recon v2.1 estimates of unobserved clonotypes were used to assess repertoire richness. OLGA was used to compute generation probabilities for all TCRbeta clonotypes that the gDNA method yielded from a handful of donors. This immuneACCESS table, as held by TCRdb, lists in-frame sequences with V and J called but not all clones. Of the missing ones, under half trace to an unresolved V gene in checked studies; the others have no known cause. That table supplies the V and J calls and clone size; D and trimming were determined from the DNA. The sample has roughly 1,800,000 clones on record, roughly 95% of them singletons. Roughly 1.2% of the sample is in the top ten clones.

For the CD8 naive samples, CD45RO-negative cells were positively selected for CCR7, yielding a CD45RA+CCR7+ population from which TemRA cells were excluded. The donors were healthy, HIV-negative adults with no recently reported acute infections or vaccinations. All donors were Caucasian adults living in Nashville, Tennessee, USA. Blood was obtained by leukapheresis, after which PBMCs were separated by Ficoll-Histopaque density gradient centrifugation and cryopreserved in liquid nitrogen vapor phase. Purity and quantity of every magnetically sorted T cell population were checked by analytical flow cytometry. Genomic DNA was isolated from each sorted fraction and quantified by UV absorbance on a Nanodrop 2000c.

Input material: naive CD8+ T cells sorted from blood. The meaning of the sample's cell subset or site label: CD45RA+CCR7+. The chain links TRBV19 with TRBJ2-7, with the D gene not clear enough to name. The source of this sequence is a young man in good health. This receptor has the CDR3 CASSIFAGYYEQYF. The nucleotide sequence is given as TGTGCCAGTAGTATTTTTGCAGGTTACTACGAGCAGTACTTC.